This T cell receptor beta chain was documented in a study of beta chain features in type 1 diabetes listed by TCRdb under 2018. Regarding the complete study: Patients and healthy donors did not differ in mean age, gender distribution, total cell number or subset yield. A total of approximately 100 million sorted cells were examined across all samples, and the number of cells per subset was strongly correlated with RNA yield. In the study, TCRB repertoires of sorted circulating CD4+ T cell subsets from recently diagnosed type 1 diabetes patients were compared with those of matched healthy donors. Regulatory and stem cell-like memory subsets were isolated from only 8 patients and roughly 8 healthy donors, whereas naive and central memory subsets came from all 30 or so donors.

A single peripheral blood draw of about 116 mL on average was collected from each donor into heparinised tubes. Naive, central memory, regulatory and stem cell-like memory CD4+ T cells were sorted on a BD FACSAria II using a panel including CD45RO, CCR7, CD25, CD127, CD95 and CD27. Every sorted population had a purity above 95%. Right away, PBMCs were isolated by Lymphoprep density gradient centrifugation and were stained directly, with no culture step. Samples were stained and sorted in pairs, with one healthy donor and one patient per experiment, so that batch effects were minimized. This clone has a handful of counts. Its antigen is unknown. There are no base qualities to consult, and no much larger clone falls within one base. Here is what the overall study found, with its caveats: Type 1 diabetes patients showed a moderate but significant shortening of TCRB CDR3 length in all four CD4+ subsets. Because the HLA sub-analyses included only small numbers of individuals, any influence of HLA type on TCRB rearrangement was left unresolved. PCR may preferentially amplify shorter templates, but because patient and control samples were amplified and corrected together, any resulting skew would affect both groups equally. Because cDNA was sequenced instead of genomic DNA, highly expressing activated cells could be over-represented, though the groups showed no difference in activation or CD3 levels. Naive, central memory and regulatory TCRB repertoires appeared to be more similar among patients than among healthy donors. At VDJ recombination sites, patients with type 1 diabetes made fewer insertions and deleted more nucleotides, a pattern implying thymic rearrangement abnormalities.

The CDR3 goes from the cysteine to the phenylalanine over 15 residues. This entry keeps only the CDR3 DNA: 45 bases, framed from base 1. V and J are trimmed by 0 bases and 3 bases, and the gene matches miss 2 bases of the junction. The germline V gene (reference sequence) specifies SGHNT as CDR1 and YYREEE as CDR2. All of the isolated RNA was reverse transcribed with the High Capacity cDNA Reverse Transcription Kit, so expressed TCRB transcripts were sequenced. Deep immunoSEQ sequencing was applied to naive, central memory and regulatory T cell samples, giving an average of roughly 3.6 million total reads per sample. Sorted cells were lysed in RLT buffer, and RNA was extracted using DNase-treated RNeasy Micro or Mini kits according to cell number. To prevent cross-contamination, every cell subset was processed on its own, while patient and healthy donor samples were processed together. Using the immunoSEQ multiplex PCR, TCRB sequences were amplified from cDNA into 87-bp fragments spanning the CDR3 region. Sequencing of the amplicons was performed on the Illumina HiSeq platform. As for the original processing: Synthetic template baselines were used to correct PCR bias computationally, reads within Hamming distance 2 were collapsed together, and singletons that could not be merged were discarded. Reads were aligned against IMGT to assign V, D and J genes, CDR3 length and insertions or deletions at six rearrangement sites. Within each subset, clonotype counts were normalized to sorted cell number, after which true diversity and Gini coefficients were computed with the tcR R package. The overlap coefficient, calculated on TCRB nucleotide sequences, was used to measure repertoire sharing. As a proxy for the pre-selection repertoire, out-of-frame TCRB sequences from naive cells were analyzed. TCRdb holds this immuneACCESS table with in-frame rearrangements only. Some clones are missing; in checked studies, unresolved V genes explain under half, and the rest has no known cause. V, J and clone size are taken as reported in that table, and D and trimming were inferred from the DNA itself. The sample contains about 350,000 clones, around 20% of them found a single time. Around 0.045% of the sample rests with the top ten.

The sequence came from a young woman in good health. The sequenced sample was naive CD4+ T cells from blood. In light of the paper, this sample's cell subset or site label describes: true naive CD4+ T cells. The sequence links TRBV5-4 to TRBJ2-1; 8 nucleotides in the junction match TRBD2. The CDR3 corresponds to CASSLGSGNYNEQFF. The sequenced DNA is TGTGCCAGCAGCTTGGGTAGCGGGAACTACAATGAGCAGTTCTTC.